This T cell receptor beta chain derives from a study of blood T cell repertoires in COVID-19 (TCRdb year 2020). In terms of the full investigation: Samples from collaborators originated in the United States, Italy and Spain and spanned both the acute and convalescent phases of COVID-19. The prospective study material was composed of cDNA or gDNA derived from T cells, B-cell-depleted T cells, or PBMCs. Deeply sampled blood TCRbeta repertoires from subjects exposed to, actively infected with, or recovered from COVID-19 were included in the dataset. The repertoires were released in a freely available public database meant as a resource for research on the immune response to SARS-CoV-2. Samples were obtained from the ongoing ImmuneRACE study (first 160 participants) and from some 1,200 subjects provided by 6 global collaborators. The sample metadata nearly always contained a de-identified subject ID, COVID-19 status, age in years and sex. Where available, HLA class I and class II types were taken from metadata supplied by the sample provider and were not determined by assay-based typing.

Taken from cysteine to phenylalanine, the CDR3 has 17 residues. Of all the DNA, just the CDR3 is kept, 51 bases in frame from base 1. V lost 0 bases and J lost 6 bases, and the count of bases not matched to a germline gene is 9. For CDR1 and CDR2, the germline V gene lists LGHNA and YNFKEQ. TCRbeta CDR3 regions were amplified from genomic DNA using the immunoSEQ Assay, a bias-controlled multiplex PCR. In the original analysis: The number of nucleated cells in each sample was estimated from the amplification of reference gene primers within the assay. To quantify the absolute abundance of each unique TCRbeta CDR3 rearrangement, sequence reads were collapsed and filtered. Productive Simpson clonality was computed per sample as the square root of Simpson's diversity index over productive rearrangements. The immuneACCESS repertoire file appears here via TCRdb, limited to in-frame rearrangements. These files lack a portion of the clones; in checked studies, under half of the deficit traces to unresolved V genes, and the cause of the others is not known. V and J calls and clone size come straight from that table; D and trimming were deduced from the DNA. This sample has 150,000 to 200,000 clones in its table, and more than 75% of those were observed once. Clones ranked in the top ten supply about 18% of the sample.

Turning to this clone: Its antigen remains undetermined. Qualities for individual bases were not recorded, and no much larger clone is one base off.

What the study reported, not specific to this receptor: Clinical and demographic metadata were provided uncurated, with the amount varying by source and participant.

Whole blood was collected in K2EDTA tubes by collaborating institutions according to the institutions' own protocols. For TCRbeta analysis, collaborators shipped samples in one of three forms: frozen whole blood, isolated PBMCs, or DNA extracted from either of those sample types. The sequence was collected from a man aged 55 to 69 with active or convalescent COVID-19. Sequencing was carried out using peripheral blood. The chain is assembled from TRBV4-2 and TRBJ2-1, with 9 central nucleotides matching TRBD1. The encoded CDR3 is CASSQEWDRASGNEQFF. The sequenced DNA is TGTGCCAGCAGCCAAGAATGGGACAGGGCGTCGGGCAATGAGCAGTTCTTC.